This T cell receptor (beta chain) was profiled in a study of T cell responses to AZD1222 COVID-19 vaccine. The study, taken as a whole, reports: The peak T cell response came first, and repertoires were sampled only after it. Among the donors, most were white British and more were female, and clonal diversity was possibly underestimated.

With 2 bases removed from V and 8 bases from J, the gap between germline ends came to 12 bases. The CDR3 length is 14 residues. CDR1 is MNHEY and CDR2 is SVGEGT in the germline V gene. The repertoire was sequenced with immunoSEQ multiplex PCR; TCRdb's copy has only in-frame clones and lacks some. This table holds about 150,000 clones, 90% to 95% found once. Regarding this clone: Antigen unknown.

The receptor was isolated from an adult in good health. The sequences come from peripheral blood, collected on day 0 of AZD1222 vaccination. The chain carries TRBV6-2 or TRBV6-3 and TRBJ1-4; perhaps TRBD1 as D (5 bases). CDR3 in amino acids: CASSYRGVSEKLFF. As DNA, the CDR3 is TGTGCCAGCAGTTACAGGGGTGTCAGCGAAAAACTGTTTTTT.